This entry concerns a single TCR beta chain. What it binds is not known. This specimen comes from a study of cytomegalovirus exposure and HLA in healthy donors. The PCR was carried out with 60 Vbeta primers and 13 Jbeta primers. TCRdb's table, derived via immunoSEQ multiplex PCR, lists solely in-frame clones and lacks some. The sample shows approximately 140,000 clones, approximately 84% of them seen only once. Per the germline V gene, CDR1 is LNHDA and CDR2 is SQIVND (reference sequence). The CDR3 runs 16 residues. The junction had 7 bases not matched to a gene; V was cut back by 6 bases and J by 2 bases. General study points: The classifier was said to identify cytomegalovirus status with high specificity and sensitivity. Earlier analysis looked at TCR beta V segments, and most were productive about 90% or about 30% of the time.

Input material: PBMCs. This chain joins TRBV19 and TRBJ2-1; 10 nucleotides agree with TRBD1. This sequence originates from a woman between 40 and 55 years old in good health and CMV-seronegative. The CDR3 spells CASRGQGLGTYNEQFF. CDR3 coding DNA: TGTGCCAGTAGGGGACAGGGGCTCGGTACCTACAATGAGCAGTTCTTC.